This T cell receptor beta chain was sequenced in a study of blood T cell repertoires in COVID-19. Study-level information: Both acute and convalescent COVID-19 samples were obtained from the United States, Italy and Spain. T cells, B-cell-depleted T cells, or PBMCs supplied cDNA or gDNA.

Original data processing: Scientists estimated how many nucleated cells there were by amplifying reference gene primers. This table comes from immunoSEQ multiplex PCR, and its TCRdb copy is limited to in-frame clones, with some not included. That table is the source of V, J and clone size, and D and trimming were worked out from the DNA. The sample holds some 78,000 clones, 86% seen once. The CDR3 is 14 amino acids. Looked up from germline, CDR1 is MDHEN and CDR2 is SYDVKM. Trimming stripped 9 bases from V and 6 bases from J, with 21 bases between. V is TRBV28 and J is TRBJ2-7; TRBD1 might be the D (5 bases). This TCR was sampled from a man aged 45-65 years with active or convalescent COVID-19. Sequenced input: peripheral blood. The CDR3 protein is CARGTGQGCCEQYV. Here the CDR3 DNA reads TGTGCCAGGGGAACCGGGCAGGGTTGTTGCGAGCAGTACGTC.